Listed below are T cell receptor beta chains from one sample, sequenced in a study of T cell repertoires in cytomegalovirus infection. Which antigens these TCRs recognize remains unknown. TCRdb used MiXCR to reprocess the reads, holding one entry per CDR3 protein. The sample consists of some 270,000 distinct CDR3 sequences, under 25% of them appearing once. The sample here was cultured PBMCs, taken from culture after CMV antigen stimulation. The source of these receptors is a human donor in good health (CMV status not recorded). Some clones in this sample may be carry-over from other donors' samples. Each CDR3 is given with its conserved first and last residue. Fields, in order: clone size, V gene, D gene, J gene, CDR3 protein, CDR3 DNA. A D gene is named only where the DNA matches it firmly. Clone sizes are given selectively: once, few, many, or a class where the clone is expanded.

size: NA
V: TRBV27
D: NA
J: TRBJ1-1
CDR3: CASSPLTVPPEAFF
DNA: TGTGCCAGCAGTCCCTTAACTGTCCCCCCTGAAGCTTTCTTT

size: few
V: TRBV4-1
D: TRBD1
J: TRBJ1-1
CDR3: CASSQEGQKNTEAFF
DNA: TGCGCCAGCAGCCAAGAGGGACAGAAGAACACTGAAGCTTTCTTT

size: many
V: TRBV7-9
D: TRBD1
J: TRBJ1-4
CDR3: CASEGQGEEKLFF
DNA: TGTGCCAGCGAAGGACAGGGCGAGGAAAAACTGTTTTTT

size: few
V: TRBV3-1
D: NA
J: TRBJ2-5
CDR3: CASSSPTRRPETQYF
DNA: TGTGCCAGCAGCTCCCCAACTAGAAGGCCCGAGACCCAGTACTTC

size: few
V: TRBV28
D: NA
J: TRBJ1-5
CDR3: CASSLPGRGQPQHF
DNA: TGTGCCAGCAGCTTACCTGGTCGGGGCCAGCCCCAGCATTTT

size: NA
V: TRBV6-2/TRBV6-3
D: NA
J: TRBJ2-1
CDR3: CASSWTPYNEQFF
DNA: TGTGCCAGCAGTTGGACACCCTACAATGAGCAGTTCTTC

size: many
V: TRBV4-3
D: NA
J: TRBJ2-3
CDR3: CASSQEAGYTQYF
DNA: TGCGCCAGCAGCCAAGAGGCGGGCTATACGCAGTATTTT

size: few
V: TRBV6-1
D: TRBD2
J: TRBJ2-3
CDR3: CASRPGGLDTQYF
DNA: TGTGCCAGCAGACCGGGAGGGTTAGATACGCAGTATTTT

size: NA
V: TRBV20-1
D: NA
J: TRBJ2-1
CDR3: CSASSLLRDEQFF
DNA: TGCAGTGCTAGCTCCCTTTTGCGGGATGAGCAGTTCTTC

size: NA
V: TRBV19
D: TRBD1
J: TRBJ2-7
CDR3: CASRNSGTGLAYEQYF
DNA: TGTGCCAGTAGAAATTCCGGGACAGGGTTGGCCTACGAGCAGTACTTC

size: few
V: TRBV29-1
D: NA
J: TRBJ2-1
CDR3: CSVSRRTDYNEQFF
DNA: TGCAGCGTTAGTAGAAGGACAGACTACAATGAGCAGTTCTTC

size: NA
V: TRBV9
D: NA
J: TRBJ2-2
CDR3: CASSVALRQNTGELFF
DNA: TGTGCCAGCAGCGTAGCTTTACGGCAGAACACCGGGGAGCTGTTTTTT

size: NA
V: TRBV5-3
D: NA
J: TRBJ2-5
CDR3: CASSYSGLRETQYF
DNA: TGTGCCAGCAGCTATAGCGGATTAAGAGAGACCCAGTACTTC

size: NA
V: TRBV4-2
D: TRBD1
J: TRBJ1-5
CDR3: CASSQGDREGNQPQHF
DNA: TGTGCCAGCAGCCAAGGGGACAGGGAGGGCAATCAGCCCCAGCATTTT

size: NA
V: TRBV27
D: NA
J: TRBJ2-7
CDR3: CASSGQSYEQYF
DNA: TGTGCCAGCAGCGGACAGTCCTACGAGCAGTACTTC

size: few
V: TRBV7-2
D: TRBD1
J: TRBJ1-1
CDR3: CASSLEGQRNTEAFF
DNA: TGTGCCAGCAGCCTCGAGGGACAGAGGAACACTGAAGCTTTCTTT

size: NA
V: TRBV5-4
D: NA
J: TRBJ2-5
CDR3: CASRDSNSRETQYF
DNA: TGTGCCAGCCGGGACTCAAATTCCCGGGAGACCCAGTACTTC

size: many
V: TRBV7-6
D: TRBD1
J: TRBJ1-1
CDR3: CASSTTGGETEAFF
DNA: TGTGCCAGCAGCACGACAGGGGGGGAGACTGAAGCTTTCTTT

size: NA
V: TRBV6-5
D: NA
J: TRBJ1-2
CDR3: CASSFPGSDYTF
DNA: TGTGCCAGCAGTTTTCCGGGGTCGGACTACACCTTC

size: NA
V: TRBV6-5
D: NA
J: TRBJ2-7
CDR3: CASSYLRDSYEQYF
DNA: TGTGCCAGCAGTTACCTTCGGGACTCCTACGAGCAGTACTTC

size: NA
V: TRBV9
D: TRBD2
J: TRBJ2-4
CDR3: CASSLTTSGYFQYF
DNA: TGTGCCAGCAGCCTGACGACTAGCGGGTATTTTCAGTACTTC

size: NA
V: TRBV6-5
D: NA
J: TRBJ2-1
CDR3: CASSYGGLTREQFF
DNA: TGTGCCAGCAGTTACGGGGGCCTTACAAGGGAGCAGTTCTTC

size: few
V: TRBV6-6
D: TRBD2
J: TRBJ2-7
CDR3: CASSPGIAGGSYEQYF
DNA: TGTGCCAGCAGTCCAGGGATAGCGGGAGGTTCCTACGAGCAGTACTTC

size: NA
V: TRBV6-2/TRBV6-3
D: NA
J: TRBJ1-1
CDR3: CASSPEGGTEAFF
DNA: TGTGCCAGCAGTCCGGAGGGGGGCACTGAAGCTTTCTTT

size: many
V: TRBV7-2
D: NA
J: TRBJ2-5
CDR3: CASSIGHSRAQYF
DNA: TGTGCCAGCAGCATCGGACACTCGAGGGCCCAGTACTTC

size: NA
V: TRBV4-1
D: NA
J: TRBJ2-7
CDR3: CASSQSSGTNYEQYF
DNA: TGCGCCAGCAGCCAATCGTCCGGGACAAACTACGAGCAGTACTTC

size: NA
V: TRBV7-9
D: NA
J: TRBJ2-1
CDR3: CAIYYLADRGNEQFF
DNA: TGTGCCATCTACTATTTAGCGGATCGGGGCAATGAGCAGTTCTTC

size: few
V: TRBV7-9
D: TRBD1
J: TRBJ1-1
CDR3: CASSLKDRSNTEAFF
DNA: TGTGCCAGCAGCTTAAAGGACAGGTCAAACACTGAAGCTTTCTTT

size: few
V: TRBV30
D: NA
J: TRBJ2-7
CDR3: CAWSVGYEQYF
DNA: TGTGCCTGGAGTGTCGGATACGAGCAGTACTTC

size: few
V: TRBV7-8
D: NA
J: TRBJ1-5
CDR3: CASSLAVGGQRNQPQHF
DNA: TGTGCCAGCAGCTTAGCGGTGGGGGGGCAGCGCAATCAGCCCCAGCATTTT

size: NA
V: TRBV10-3
D: TRBD2
J: TRBJ2-5
CDR3: CAISDEGLAGGETQYF
DNA: TGTGCCATCAGTGATGAGGGACTAGCGGGCGGAGAGACCCAGTACTTC

size: many
V: TRBV12-3/TRBV12-4
D: NA
J: TRBJ2-3
CDR3: CASSLGGGTDTQYF
DNA: TGTGCCAGCAGCCTCGGAGGGGGCACAGATACGCAGTATTTT

size: once
V: TRBV10-3
D: TRBD1
J: TRBJ1-6
CDR3: CAISETGVNSPLHF
DNA: TGTGCCATCAGTGAGACAGGGGTTAATTCACCCCTCCACTTT

size: NA
V: TRBV7-2
D: NA
J: TRBJ2-2
CDR3: CASSLRRGNTGELFF
DNA: TGTGCCAGCAGCTTAAGGCGGGGTAACACCGGGGAGCTGTTTTTT

size: NA
V: TRBV2
D: NA
J: TRBJ1-4
CDR3: CASSSEGATNEKLFF
DNA: TGTGCCAGCAGTTCCGAGGGTGCAACTAATGAAAAACTGTTTTTT

size: few
V: TRBV11-2
D: TRBD1
J: TRBJ1-5
CDR3: CASSTGGAGQPQHF
DNA: TGTGCCAGCAGCACAGGGGGGGCCGGACAGCCCCAGCATTTT

size: few
V: TRBV10-3
D: NA
J: TRBJ1-5
CDR3: CAIRKGEDQPQHF
DNA: TGTGCCATCAGGAAGGGGGAGGATCAGCCCCAGCATTTT

size: NA
V: TRBV5-5
D: NA
J: TRBJ1-1
CDR3: CASSTWGFEAFF
DNA: TGTGCCAGCTCCACATGGGGGTTTGAAGCTTTCTTT

size: few
V: TRBV12-3/TRBV12-4
D: NA
J: TRBJ2-3
CDR3: CASSPTTGVTDTQYF
DNA: TGTGCCAGCAGTCCGACGACAGGCGTCACAGATACGCAGTATTTT

size: NA
V: TRBV5-8
D: NA
J: TRBJ2-1
CDR3: CASSAFGALGNEQFF
DNA: TGTGCCAGCAGCGCATTCGGCGCTTTGGGGAATGAGCAGTTCTTC

size: NA
V: TRBV12-3/TRBV12-4
D: NA
J: TRBJ2-2
CDR3: CASSLGLMNTGELFF
DNA: TGTGCCAGCAGTTTAGGGCTTATGAACACCGGGGAGCTGTTTTTT

size: NA
V: TRBV11-2
D: NA
J: TRBJ2-3
CDR3: CASSPGLSTSTQYF
DNA: TGTGCCAGCAGCCCGGGACTCTCCACAAGTACGCAGTATTTT

size: NA
V: TRBV7-6
D: TRBD1
J: TRBJ1-3
CDR3: CASSLGQGAGNTIYF
DNA: TGTGCCAGCAGCCTGGGACAGGGGGCTGGAAACACCATATATTTT

size: NA
V: TRBV28
D: NA
J: TRBJ1-5
CDR3: CASSLGGLLSNQPQHF
DNA: TGTGCCAGCAGTTTAGGGGGTCTCCTTAGCAATCAGCCCCAGCATTTT

size: NA
V: TRBV2
D: NA
J: TRBJ2-7
CDR3: CASAAQRLGYEQYF
DNA: TGTGCCAGCGCGGCCCAAAGGCTCGGGTACGAGCAGTACTTC

size: few
V: TRBV4-1
D: TRBD1
J: TRBJ1-1
CDR3: CASSRPGTGNTEAFF
DNA: TGCGCCAGCAGCCGGCCCGGGACAGGGAACACTGAAGCTTTCTTT